The T cell receptor beta chain described here comes from a study of cytomegalovirus exposure and HLA in healthy donors. Findings of the study overall: Researchers reported in a later analysis that a missense DCLRE1C variant was tied to TCR beta V- and J-gene trimming. It was taken for granted in presence/absence analyses that sequencing depth across donors was roughly uniform. Sequencing artifact likely explains a cluster of highly shared sequence variants. Earlier analysis found most TCR beta V segments productive about 87% or about 30% of the time.

Vbeta (60) and Jbeta (13) primers were used in the PCR. Profiled with immunoSEQ multiplex PCR; TCRdb holds only in-frame clones, not every one. The sample holds tens of thousands of clones, approximately 76% seen once. On this clone: The antigen is not known.

Germline V lookup: CDR1 SQVTM, CDR2 ANQGSEA. This CDR3 has 15 residues. The V gene lost 4 bases and the J gene lost 7 bases, with 19 bases spanning the gap. The chain joins TRBV29-1 to TRBJ1-4; no clear D gene. This sequence originates from a woman aged 25 to 39 in good health and CMV-seropositive. The sample taken for sequencing was PBMCs. The CDR3 loop reads CSVAPSSMSGEKLFF. The CDR3 nucleotides read TGCAGCGTTGCACCGTCCTCTATGTCCGGTGAAAAACTGTTTTTT.